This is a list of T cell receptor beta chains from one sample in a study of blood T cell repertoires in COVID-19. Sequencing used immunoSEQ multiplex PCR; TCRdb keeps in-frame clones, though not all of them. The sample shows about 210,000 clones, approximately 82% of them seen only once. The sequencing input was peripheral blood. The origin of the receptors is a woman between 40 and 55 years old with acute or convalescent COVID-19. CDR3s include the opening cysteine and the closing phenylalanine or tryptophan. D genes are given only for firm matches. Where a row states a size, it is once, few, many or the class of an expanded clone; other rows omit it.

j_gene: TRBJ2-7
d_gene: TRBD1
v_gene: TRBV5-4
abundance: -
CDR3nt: TGTGCCAGCACCCCGGGGACAGGGGCCTACGAGCAGTACTTC
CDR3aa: CASTPGTGAYEQYF

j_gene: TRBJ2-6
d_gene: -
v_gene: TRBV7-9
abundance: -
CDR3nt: TGTGCCAGCAGTATGTTCGGGTCTGGGGCCAACGTCCTGACTTTC
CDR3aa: CASSMFGSGANVLTF

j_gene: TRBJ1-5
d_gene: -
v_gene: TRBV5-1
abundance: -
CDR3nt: TGCGCCAGCAGCTCTGGACAGTCCAATCAGCCCCAGCATTTT
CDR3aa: CASSSGQSNQPQHF

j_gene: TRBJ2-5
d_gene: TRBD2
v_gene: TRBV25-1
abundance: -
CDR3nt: TGTGCCAGCAGTGATCCCCTAGCGGGGGGGCCGGAGACCCAGTACTTC
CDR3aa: CASSDPLAGGPETQYF

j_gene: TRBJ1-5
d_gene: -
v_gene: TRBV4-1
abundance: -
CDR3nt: TGCGCCAGCAGCCAAAAAATTACAGGAAATCAGCCCCAGCATTTT
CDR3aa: CASSQKITGNQPQHF

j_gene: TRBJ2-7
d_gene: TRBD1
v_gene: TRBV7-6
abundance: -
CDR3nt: TGTGCCAGCAGCTTGGGACAGGGTTACTACGAGCAGTACTTC
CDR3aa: CASSLGQGYYEQYF

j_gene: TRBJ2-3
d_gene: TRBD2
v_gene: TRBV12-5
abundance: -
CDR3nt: TGTGCTAGTGGTTTGGTACTCGGGGGGAGCACAGATACGCAGTATTTT
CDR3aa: CASGLVLGGSTDTQYF

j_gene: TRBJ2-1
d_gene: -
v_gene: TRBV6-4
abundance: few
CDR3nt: TGTGCCAGCAGTGACTCAGGAGGGAGCTCCTACAATGAGCAGTTCTTC
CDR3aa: CASSDSGGSSYNEQFF

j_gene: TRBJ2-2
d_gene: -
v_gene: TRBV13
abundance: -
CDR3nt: TGTGCCAGCAGCATATCAGACAGGAGATACACCGGGGAGCTGTTTTTT
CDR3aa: CASSISDRRYTGELFF

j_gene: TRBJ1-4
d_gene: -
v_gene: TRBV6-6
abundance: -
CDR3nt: TGTGCCAGCAGCCGACCCGGGGAAAAACTGTTTTTT
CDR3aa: CASSRPGEKLFF

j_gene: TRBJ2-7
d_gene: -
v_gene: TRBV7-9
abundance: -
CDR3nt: TGTGCCAGCAGCTTGAGACTAGGCCGGGGGGAGCAGTACTTC
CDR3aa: CASSLRLGRGEQYF

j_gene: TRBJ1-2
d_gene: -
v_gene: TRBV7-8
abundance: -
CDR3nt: TGTGCCAGCAGCCGGGACCAGGGCTATGGCTACACCTTC
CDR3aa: CASSRDQGYGYTF

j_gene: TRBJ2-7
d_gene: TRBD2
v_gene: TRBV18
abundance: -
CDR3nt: TGTGCCCGGGGGGGCCGTAGCTCCTACGAGCAGTACTTC
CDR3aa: CARGGRSSYEQYF

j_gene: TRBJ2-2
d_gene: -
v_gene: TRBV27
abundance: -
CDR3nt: TGTGCCAGCAGTTTGACTCGGCTGAGCACCGGGGAGCTGTTTTTT
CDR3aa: CASSLTRLSTGELFF

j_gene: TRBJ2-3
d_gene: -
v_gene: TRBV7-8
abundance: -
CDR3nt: TGTGCCAGCAGCTTCCTTACAGGGTTCACAGATACGCAGTATTTT
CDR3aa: CASSFLTGFTDTQYF

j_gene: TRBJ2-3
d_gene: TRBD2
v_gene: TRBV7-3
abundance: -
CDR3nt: TGTGCCAGCAGCTTACTTAGCGGGACAGATACGCAGTATTTT
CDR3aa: CASSLLSGTDTQYF

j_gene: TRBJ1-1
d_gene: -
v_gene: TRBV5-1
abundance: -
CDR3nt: TGCGCCAGCAGCTTGAAACAGGGTAACACTGAAGCTTTCTTT
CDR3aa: CASSLKQGNTEAFF

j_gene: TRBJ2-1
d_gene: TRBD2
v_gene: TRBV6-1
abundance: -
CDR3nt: TGTGCCAGCAGTGCCAGGACTAGCGATACTCGGAATGAGCAGTTCTTC
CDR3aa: CASSARTSDTRNEQFF

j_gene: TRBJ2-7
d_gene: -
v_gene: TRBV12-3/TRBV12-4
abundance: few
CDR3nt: TGTGCCAGCAGCCTTGCGAGCTCCTACGAGCAGTACTTC
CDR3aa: CASSLASSYEQYF

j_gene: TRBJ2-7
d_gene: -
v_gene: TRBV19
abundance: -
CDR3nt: TGTGCCAGTAGCGCGGTGGGAGAGGTCGGCTCCTACGAGCAGTACTTC
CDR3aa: CASSAVGEVGSYEQYF

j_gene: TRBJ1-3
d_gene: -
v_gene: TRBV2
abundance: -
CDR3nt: TGTGCCAGCAGTGCGTTCTCTGGAAACACCATATATTTT
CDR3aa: CASSAFSGNTIYF

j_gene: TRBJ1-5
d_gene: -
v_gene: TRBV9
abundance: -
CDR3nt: TGTGCCAGCAGCGTAGATGAGGGTTTTCAGCCCCAGCATTTT
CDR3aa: CASSVDEGFQPQHF

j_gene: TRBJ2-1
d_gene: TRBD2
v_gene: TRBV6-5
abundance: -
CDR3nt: TGTGCCAGCAGACTAGCGGGAGGCAATGAGCAGTTCTTC
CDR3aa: CASRLAGGNEQFF

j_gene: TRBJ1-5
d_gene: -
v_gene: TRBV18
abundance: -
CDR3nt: TGTGCCAGCTCACCGTCGGGGAATCAGCCCCAGCATTTT
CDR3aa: CASSPSGNQPQHF

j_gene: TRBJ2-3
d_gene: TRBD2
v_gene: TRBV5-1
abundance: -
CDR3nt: TGCGCCAGCAGCTCGAGGACTAGCGGGAGTTGGACAGATACGCAGTATTTT
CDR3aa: CASSSRTSGSWTDTQYF

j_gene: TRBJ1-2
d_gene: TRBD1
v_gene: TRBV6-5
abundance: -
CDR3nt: TGTGCCAGCAGCGGGACAGCCTACTATGGCTACACCTTC
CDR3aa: CASSGTAYYGYTF

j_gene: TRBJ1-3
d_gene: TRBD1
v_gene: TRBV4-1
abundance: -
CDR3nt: TGCGCCAGCAGCCACGCAGGGGGTGAAGGAAACACCATATATTTT
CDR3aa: CASSHAGGEGNTIYF

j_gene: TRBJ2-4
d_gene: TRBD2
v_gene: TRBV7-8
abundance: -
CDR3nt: TGTGCCAGCAGCCCCTCTTTTCGCAGCGGGAAAGCCAAAAACATTCAGTACTTC
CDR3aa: CASSPSFRSGKAKNIQYF

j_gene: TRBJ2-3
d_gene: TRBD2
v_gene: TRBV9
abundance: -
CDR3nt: TGTGCCAGCAGCGTACACGGGACTAGCAAGGCAGATACGCAGTATTTT
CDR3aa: CASSVHGTSKADTQYF

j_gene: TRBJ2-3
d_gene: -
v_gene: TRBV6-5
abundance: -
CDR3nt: TGTGCCAGCAGTTACGCCAGGGAGGCGGATACGCAGTATTTT
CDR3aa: CASSYAREADTQYF

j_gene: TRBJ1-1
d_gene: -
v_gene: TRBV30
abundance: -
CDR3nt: TGTGCCTGCAGGGGAAACACTGAAGCTTTCTTT
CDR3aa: CACRGNTEAFF

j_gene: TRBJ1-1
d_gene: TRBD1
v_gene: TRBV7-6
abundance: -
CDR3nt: TGTGCCAGCAGCTTATTGTCTCAGGGGGCGGGAAACACTGAAGCTTTCTTT
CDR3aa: CASSLLSQGAGNTEAFF

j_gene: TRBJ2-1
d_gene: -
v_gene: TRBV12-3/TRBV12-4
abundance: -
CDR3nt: TGTGCCAGCAGTTTAGTTGCGCCCAATGAGCAGTTCTTC
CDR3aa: CASSLVAPNEQFF

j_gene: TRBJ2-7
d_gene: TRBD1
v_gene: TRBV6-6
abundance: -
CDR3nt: TGTGCCAGCAGCCCCGGGACAGAGAGCCATTCCTACGAGCAGTACTTC
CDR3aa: CASSPGTESHSYEQYF

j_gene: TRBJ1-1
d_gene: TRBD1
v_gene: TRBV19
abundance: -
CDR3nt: TGTGCCAGTAGTTTAACAGGGGGCGCGAACACTGAAGCTTTCTTT
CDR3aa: CASSLTGGANTEAFF

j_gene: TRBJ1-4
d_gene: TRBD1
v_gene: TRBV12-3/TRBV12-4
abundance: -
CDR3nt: TGTGCCTCCGGACAGGGGGCGTATGAAAAACTGTTTTTT
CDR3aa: CASGQGAYEKLFF

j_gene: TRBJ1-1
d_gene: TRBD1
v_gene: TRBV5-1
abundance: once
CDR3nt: TGCGCCAGCACCGGACAGGGGGGGAACACTGAAGCTTTCTTT
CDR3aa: CASTGQGGNTEAFF

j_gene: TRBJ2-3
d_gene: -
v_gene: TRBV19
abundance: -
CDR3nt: TGTGCCAGTAGTATAGGGGCGGGAAGCACAGATACGCAGTATTTT
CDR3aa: CASSIGAGSTDTQYF

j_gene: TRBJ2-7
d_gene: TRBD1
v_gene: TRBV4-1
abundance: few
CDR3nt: TGCGCCAGCAGCCAAGCTCAGGGACAGGGAGGCTCCTACGAGCAGTACTTC
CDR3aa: CASSQAQGQGGSYEQYF

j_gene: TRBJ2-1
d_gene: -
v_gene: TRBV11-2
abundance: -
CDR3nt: TGTGCCAGCAGCTCTTACCAGGGGCTAGCGGAATTTTCCTACAATGAGCAGTTCTTC
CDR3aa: CASSSYQGLAEFSYNEQFF

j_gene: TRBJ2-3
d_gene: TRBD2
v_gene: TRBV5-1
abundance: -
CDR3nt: TGCGCCAGCTTCCCGGGACTAGCCACTGGTACGCAGTATTTT
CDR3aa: CASFPGLATGTQYF

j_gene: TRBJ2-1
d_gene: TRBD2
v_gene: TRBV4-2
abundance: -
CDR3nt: TGTGCCAGCAGCCAAGATTTGTTGGCTAGCGGGGGTTCCTACAATGAGCAGTTCTTC
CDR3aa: CASSQDLLASGGSYNEQFF

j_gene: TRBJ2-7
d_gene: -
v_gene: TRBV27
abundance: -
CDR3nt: TGTGCCAGCAGTTTTCAGGGGATGGGCTACGAGCAGTACTTC
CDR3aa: CASSFQGMGYEQYF

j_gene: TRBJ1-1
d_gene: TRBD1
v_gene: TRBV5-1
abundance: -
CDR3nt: TGCGCCAGCAGCCAATACAGACCGGGACAGGGAGGTAGCACTGAAGCTTTCTTT
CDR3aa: CASSQYRPGQGGSTEAFF

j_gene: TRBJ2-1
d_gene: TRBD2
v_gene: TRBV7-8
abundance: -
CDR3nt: TGTGCCAGCATTTCTAACCTGGGACTAGCGGTTTACAATGAGCAGTTCTTC
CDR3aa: CASISNLGLAVYNEQFF

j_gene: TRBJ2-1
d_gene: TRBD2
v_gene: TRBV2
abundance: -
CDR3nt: TGTGCCAGCAGTGAGGGAGGGAACGGGGGTTACAATGAGCAGTTCTTC
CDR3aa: CASSEGGNGGYNEQFF

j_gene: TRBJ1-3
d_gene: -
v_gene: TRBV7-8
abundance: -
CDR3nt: TGTGCCAGCAGCTTAGGCAGTTCTGGAAACACCATATATTTT
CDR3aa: CASSLGSSGNTIYF

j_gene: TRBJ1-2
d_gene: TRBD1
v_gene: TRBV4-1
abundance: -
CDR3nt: TGCGCCAGCAGCTTACTTGGACAGGGACGTCTTGGCTACACCTTC
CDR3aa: CASSLLGQGRLGYTF

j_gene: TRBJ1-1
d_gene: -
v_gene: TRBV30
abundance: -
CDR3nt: TGTGCCTGGAGTGTATGGGGCGGAGTGGCGACTGAAGCTTTCTTT
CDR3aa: CAWSVWGGVATEAFF

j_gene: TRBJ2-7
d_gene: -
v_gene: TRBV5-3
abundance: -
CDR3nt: TGTGCCAGAAGCTCGGGAGTTCCCTACGAGCAGTACTTC
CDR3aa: CARSSGVPYEQYF

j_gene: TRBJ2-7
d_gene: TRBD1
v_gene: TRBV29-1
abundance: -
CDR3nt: TGCAGCGTAGCGACAGGGTTTTCCTACGAGCAGTACTTC
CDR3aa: CSVATGFSYEQYF

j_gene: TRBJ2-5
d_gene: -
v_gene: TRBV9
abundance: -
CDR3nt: TGTGCCAGCAGCACCTGGGACTCTCTTATCGTGGAGACCCAGTACTTC
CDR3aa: CASSTWDSLIVETQYF

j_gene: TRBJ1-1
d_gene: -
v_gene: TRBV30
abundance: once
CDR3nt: TGTGCCTGGAGGCAGGGGACGAACACTGAAGCTTTCTTT
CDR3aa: CAWRQGTNTEAFF

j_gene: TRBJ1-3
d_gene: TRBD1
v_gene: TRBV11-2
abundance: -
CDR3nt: TGTGCCAGCAGCTTAGGAGGGGGCGGTGGAAACACCATATATTTT
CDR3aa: CASSLGGGGGNTIYF

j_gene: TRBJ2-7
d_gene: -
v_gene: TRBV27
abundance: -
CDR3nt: TGTGCCAGCAGTCCCGGGGTAACCTACGAGCAGTACTTC
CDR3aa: CASSPGVTYEQYF

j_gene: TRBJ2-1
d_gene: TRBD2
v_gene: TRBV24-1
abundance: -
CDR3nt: TGTGCCACCACACGGGAGGGCCAGAATGAGCAGTTCTTC
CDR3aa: CATTREGQNEQFF

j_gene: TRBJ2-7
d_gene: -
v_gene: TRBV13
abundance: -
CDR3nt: TGTGCCAGCAGCTTCTTCCAGCGAGGGTACGAGCAGTACTTC
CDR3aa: CASSFFQRGYEQYF

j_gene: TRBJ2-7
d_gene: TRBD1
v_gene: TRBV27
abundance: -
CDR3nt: TGTGCCAGCAGTTGGGCAGACAGGGAAGTCTACGAGCAGTACTTC
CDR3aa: CASSWADREVYEQYF

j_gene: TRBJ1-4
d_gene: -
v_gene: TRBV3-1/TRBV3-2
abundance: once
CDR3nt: TGTGCCAGCAGCCAAGGACCCCCGAGGAATGAAAAACTGTTTTTT
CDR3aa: CASSQGPPRNEKLFF

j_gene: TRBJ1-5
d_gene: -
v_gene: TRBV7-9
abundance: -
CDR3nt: TGTGCCAGCAGTTCAGGGTCGATAGGGGCTCAGCCCCAGCATTTT
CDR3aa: CASSSGSIGAQPQHF